Here is one TCR beta chain with its context. Participants were aged about 18 to 90 years, lived in over 20 US areas, and enrolled virtually. Donors were grouped by their self-reported clinical history. In the original processing: Amplifying reference gene primers gave estimates of nucleated cell counts. The repertoire was sequenced with immunoSEQ multiplex PCR; TCRdb's copy has only in-frame clones and lacks some. V, J and clone size are those of that table, while D and trimming were read from the DNA. The sample gives about 120,000 clones, about 83% of which show up once; roughly 4% is in the top ten. The source of the sample is a study of blood T cell repertoires in COVID-19. On the study more broadly: Acute and convalescent COVID-19 specimens originated in the United States, Italy and Spain.

The germline V gene encodes CDR1 GTSNPN and CDR2 SVGIG (reference sequence). After removal of 0 bases from V and 2 bases from J, the junction contained 7 bases not matched to a gene. This CDR3 contains 16 residues. The genes are TRBV30 and TRBJ2-7, with 10 bases aligning to TRBD1. This TCR derives from a woman aged 25-40 years who had recovered from COVID-19. Source material: PBMCs or T cells enriched from blood (not recorded which). CDR3 protein: CAWSVGGTGVPYEQYF. The CDR3 region has the DNA TGTGCCTGGAGTGTAGGGGGGACAGGGGTCCCCTACGAGCAGTACTTC.